The 10 T cell receptor beta chains below all came from one sample that was sequenced in a study of shared clonotypes between healthy human individuals. Using immunoSEQ multiplex PCR, the repertoire was profiled, and TCRdb retains in-frame clones only, with some absent. The sample has 950,000 to 1,100,000 clones, around 74% seen once. Sequences were obtained from memory CD4+ T cells sorted from blood. Noted subset: CD45RA-negative fraction. The receptors here all came from a man aged 18 to 30 in good health.

The J gene is TRBJ2-7, the V gene TRBV19; 9 positions match TRBD1. The ends lost 1 base at V and 3 bases at J; junction bases unmatched: 4. Germline CDR1 and CDR2: LNHDA and SQIVND (reference sequence). The CDR3 is 15 amino acids. The CDR3 sequence: CASSIASGQGYEQYF. Here the CDR3 DNA reads TGTGCCAGTAGTATAGCCTCGGGACAGGGCTACGAGCAGTACTTC.

This chain's CDR3 is CASSPFGGQKDTQYF. CDR3 sequence (DNA): TGTGCCAGTAGTCCCTTTGGGGGGCAAAAAGATACGCAGTATTTT. V is TRBV19 and J is TRBJ2-3; either TRBD1 or TRBD2 may fit D (6 bases each). This CDR3 has 15 residues. Between the trimmed V and J ends, which lost 5 bases and 5 bases, there was a span of 17 bases. CDR1 is LNHDA and CDR2 is SQIVND in the germline V gene (reference sequence).

The rearrangement links TRBV7-6 to TRBJ2-1, with TRBD2 identical over 8 bases. After removal of 0 bases from V and 7 bases from J, the junction contained 8 bases not matched to a gene. This CDR3 comprises 16 residues. CDR1 is SGHVS, CDR2 FNYEAQ, per germline. In nucleotides, the CDR3 is TGTGCCAGCAGCTTAGCGAAGGCGGGAGGAGTAAATGAGCAGTTCTTC. This encodes CASSLAKAGGVNEQFF.

This chain connects TRBV5-6 to TRBJ2-5; D ambiguous. The DNA end is a closer match to TRBJ2-7, so the J assignment may be wrong. The CDR3 extends over 17 amino acids. Germline assignment: CDR1 SGHDT and CDR2 YYEEEE. The CDR3 nucleotides are TGTGCCAGCAGCTTGGGTATGTGGCCGCCCACCCTGGACGAGCAGTACTTC. This codes for CASSLGMWPPTLDEQYF.

With regard to this clone: Relative to the germline gene, one junction end is altered; a read error may explain this. The rearrangement links TRBV30 to TRBJ1-6, with 7 nucleotides matching TRBD1. The CDR3 runs to 11 residues. Germline CDR1 is GTSNPN and CDR2 is SVGIG (reference sequence). CDR3 nucleotides: TGTGCCTGGAGTGAGAAGGGACAGTTGGGGTTT. This codes for CAWSEKGQLGF. Complete variable domain (other parts from reference TRBV30 and TRBJ1-6): SQTIHQWPATLVQPVGSPLSLECTVEGTSNPNLYWYRQAAGRGLQLLFYSVGIGQISSEVPQNLSASRPQDRQFILSSKKLLLSDSGFYLCAWSEKGQLGFGNGTRLTVT.

The chain employs TRBV5-1 and TRBJ2-5; D may correspond to TRBD1 or TRBD2 (5 bases each). CDR1 and CDR2 (germline): SGHRS, YFSETQ. V was trimmed by 0 bases and J by 4 bases, leaving 13 bases between them. CDR3 length: 15 amino acids. In DNA form, the CDR3 reads TGCGCCAGCAGCTTGGATGGACAAGGGACAGAGACCCAGTACTTC. Translating it yields CASSLDGQGTETQYF.

This chain links TRBV18 with TRBJ1-1, with D possibly TRBD1 on 6 matching bases. Germline CDR1 and CDR2: KGHSH and LQKENI. Deletions cut 2 bases from V and 1 base from J, with 11 bases between. This CDR3 has 15 amino acids. Written as DNA, the CDR3 is TGTGCCAGCTCACCAGTTCAGGGGACGAACACTGAAGCTTTCTTT. It is translated as CASSPVQGTNTEAFF.

The J gene is TRBJ1-2, the V gene TRBV5-5; D not certain. CDR3 size: 14 residues. CDR1 is SGHKS and CDR2 is YYEKEE in the germline V gene (reference sequence). Trimming took off 1 base at V and 2 bases at J, with 9 bases between the two ends. The CDR3 protein is CASSLLPGNYGYTF. CDR3 coding DNA: TGTGCCAGCAGCTTGCTGCCCGGGAACTATGGCTACACCTTC.

There are a few counts of this clone. The chain combines TRBV5-5 with TRBJ1-5; tentative D call: TRBD1 (6 bases). The CDR3 length is 14 residues. From germline, CDR1 is SGHKS and CDR2 YYEKEE (reference sequence). V gave up 1 base and J gave up 6 bases, with 11 bases separating them. The chain's CDR3 is CASSLNTGSQPQHF. The CDR3 DNA is TGTGCCAGCAGCTTGAACACAGGGTCTCAGCCCCAGCATTTT.

The V call is TRBV7-2, the J call TRBJ2-2, with 9 bases that match TRBD2. The junction had 4 bases not matched to a gene; V was cut back by 4 bases and J by 1 base. CDR1 and CDR2 (germline): SGHTA, FQGNSA. This CDR3 region has 16 residues. CDR3 nucleotide sequence: TGTGCCAGCAGCTACCAGACTAGCGGGAACACCGGGGAGCTGTTTTTT. Translation gives CASSYQTSGNTGELFF.